The present T cell receptor (beta chain) was sequenced within a study of patients and donors after allogeneic stem cell transplantation. This clonotype occurred a few times. TCRdb reprocessed the RT-PCR reads via MiXCR and lists one record per CDR3 protein. The sample gives 200,000 to 250,000 distinct CDR3 sequences, roughly 14% of which show up once; more than 9% is in the top ten. The receptor comes from a human donor who was either an allogeneic HSCT recipient or a stem cell or donor lymphocyte infusion donor (not recorded which). It is not recorded whose cells these are; they may come from a transplant donor. The sample taken for sequencing was blood, either unsorted or a sorted T cell fraction (not recorded which).

The CDR3 here is CASRELAGGGADTQYF. CDR3 sequence (DNA): TGTGCCAGCAGGGAGCTAGCGGGGGGAGGTGCAGATACGCAGTATTTT. The rearrangement links TRBV2 to TRBJ2-3, with 11 bases lining up with TRBD2. The J segment lost 4 bases and the V segment lost 6 bases, leaving 9 bases of the junction unmatched. Germline CDR1 reads SNHLY; CDR2 reads FYNNEI. The CDR3 extends over 16 amino acids.